The 5 T cell receptor beta chains below all came from one sample that was sequenced in a study of shared clonotypes between healthy human individuals. Selected positively for CCR7 and CD45RO-negative, naive CD8 cells excluded terminally differentiated effector memory CD45RA+ cells. TCRdb's copy holds only in-frame clones and misses some; the assay was immunoSEQ multiplex PCR. The data hold approximately 2,000,000 clones, with just under 95% observed a single time. Sequencing was performed on naive CD8+ T cells from PBMCs. These TCRs come from a man between 18 and 35 years old in good health. Some clones in this sample may be carry-over from other donors' samples.

In its sample, this clone was seen once. The chain uses TRBV15 and TRBJ2-2; D gene unclear. Germline loops: CDR1 LNHNV, CDR2 YYDKDF (reference sequence). The V end was cut by 1 base, the J end by 1 base, with 4 bases between. The CDR3 spans 14 residues. The CDR3 sequence: CATSRGRNTGELFF. The CDR3 DNA sequence: TGTGCCACCAGCAGAGGCAGGAACACCGGGGAGCTGTTTTTT.

A word on this clone: Distinct nucleotide sequences in the sample also encode this CDR3. The chain carries TRBV7-9 and TRBJ2-7; TRBD2 matches 7 bases. Germline assignment: CDR1 SEHNR and CDR2 FQNEAQ (reference sequence). The CDR3 contains 12 residues. With 0 bases clipped from V and 7 bases from J, the junction kept 0 bases outside the gene matches. The CDR3 is CASSLAGGEQYF. The CDR3, as DNA: TGTGCCAGCAGCTTAGCCGGGGGGGAGCAGTACTTC.

This chain joins TRBV4-1 and TRBJ2-6; D gene ambiguous. The CDR3 runs 16 residues. Germline CDR1 and CDR2: MGHRA and YSYEKL. V was cut by 8 bases and J by 0 bases, with 14 bases left in between. Here the CDR3 reads CASSPGLRSGANVLTF. The CDR3 DNA reads TGCGCCAGCTCGCCCGGGCTCCGCTCTGGGGCCAACGTCCTGACTTTC.

The chain is built from TRBV4-1 and TRBJ1-1, with 10 bases matching TRBD1. CDR1 is MGHRA, CDR2 YSYEKL, per germline. The J segment lost 7 bases and the V segment lost 5 bases, leaving 10 bases of the junction unmatched. CDR3 length: 15 residues. In DNA, the CDR3 is TGCGCCAGCAGCTCGCCGACAGGGGGCATAGGTGAAGCTTTCTTT. This translates into CASSSPTGGIGEAFF.

The CDR3 region is CASVFRRQDYIPHNEQFF. Written as DNA, the CDR3 is TGTGCCAGCGTATTTAGGAGGCAGGACTATATCCCCCACAATGAGCAGTTCTTC. The genes are TRBV28 and TRBJ2-1; D possibly corresponds to TRBD2 (6 bases). Germline CDR1 is MDHEN and CDR2 is SYDVKM. V shed 8 bases and J shed 5 bases, with 28 bases lying between them. The CDR3 covers 18 residues.